A selection of T cell receptor beta chains follows, all from one sample in a study of cytomegalovirus exposure and HLA in healthy donors. Generated by immunoSEQ multiplex PCR, the TCRdb table keeps only in-frame clones and is missing some. The profile shows about 120,000 clones, approximately 85% of them singletons. The sequencing sample was made of PBMCs. Receptors were obtained from a man between 18 and 35 years old in good health and CMV-seronegative. CDR3s include the opening cysteine and the closing phenylalanine or tryptophan. The D gene is left open where the match is weak. Expanded clones get a size class; other rows say once, few or many, or leave the size out.

d_call | j_call | v_call | cdr3_length | clone_size | cdr3_aa | cdr3_nt
- | TRBJ1-4 | TRBV5-1 | 15 | - | CASSYNQQGNEKLFF | TGCGCCAGCAGCTATAACCAACAGGGTAATGAAAAACTGTTTTTT
TRBD2 | TRBJ2-1 | TRBV7-2 | 15 | once | CASSLRGTSANEQFF | TGTGCCAGCAGCTTAAGAGGGACTAGCGCCAATGAGCAGTTCTTC
- | TRBJ1-1 | TRBV9 | 15 | few | CASSVAPEGNTEAFF | TGTGCCAGCAGCGTAGCTCCGGAGGGGAACACTGAAGCTTTCTTT
TRBD1 | TRBJ2-2 | TRBV5-1 | 15 | - | CASSSLDRSAGELFF | TGCGCCAGCAGCAGCCTGGACAGGTCAGCCGGGGAGCTGTTTTTT
- | TRBJ1-2 | TRBV4-1 | 16 | few | CASSPLGRRPGSGYTF | TGCGCCAGCAGCCCACTGGGGAGACGACCGGGCTCCGGGTACACCTTC
- | TRBJ2-5 | TRBV7-8 | 14 | - | CASSSGIRKETQYF | TGTGCCAGCAGCTCAGGGATTCGGAAAGAGACCCAGTACTTC
- | TRBJ2-7 | TRBV27 | 15 | - | CASSLRQGGQDEQYF | TGTGCCAGCAGTTTAAGGCAGGGTGGCCAGGACGAGCAGTACTTC
- | TRBJ2-2 | TRBV7-9 | 16 | once | CASSSPDSTSTGELFF | TGTGCCAGCAGCTCCCCGGACTCGACTAGCACCGGGGAGCTGTTTTTT
- | TRBJ1-5 | TRBV11-3 | 15 | - | CASSLEGGLCQPQHF | TGTGCCAGCAGCTTAGAAGGCGGGCTCTGTCAGCCCCAGCATTTT
TRBD1 | TRBJ2-7 | TRBV11-3 | 14 | - | CASSLGGQGYEQYF | TGTGCCAGCAGCTTAGGTGGACAGGGCTACGAGCAGTACTTC
- | TRBJ2-7 | TRBV7-9 | 12 | - | CASSLGGQEQYF | TGTGCCAGCAGCTTAGGAGGGCAAGAGCAGTACTTC
TRBD1 | TRBJ2-3 | TRBV7-6 | 13 | - | CASSGQGVDTQYF | TGTGCCAGCAGCGGGCAGGGGGTGGATACGCAGTATTTT
TRBD2 | TRBJ2-1 | TRBV30 | 14 | - | CAWTGRRLANEQFF | TGTGCCTGGACTGGGAGGAGACTAGCCAATGAGCAGTTCTTC
- | TRBJ2-3 | TRBV18 | 14 | - | CASSPTSSTDTQYF | TGTGCCAGCTCACCAACTTCAAGCACAGATACGCAGTATTTT
- | TRBJ2-7 | TRBV5-4 | 15 | - | CASSLQQKQGYEQYF | TGTGCCAGCAGCTTGCAGCAGAAACAGGGCTACGAGCAGTACTTC
TRBD2 | TRBJ2-1 | TRBV4-1 | 17 | - | CASSQDPGGRAFWEQFF | TGCGCCAGCAGCCAAGATCCCGGCGGGAGGGCCTTCTGGGAGCAGTTCTTC
- | TRBJ2-7 | TRBV2 | 17 | - | CASSPPPQGTRGYEQYF | TGTGCCAGCAGTCCCCCCCCACAGGGCACAAGGGGCTACGAGCAGTACTTC
TRBD1 | TRBJ2-7 | TRBV6-5 | 14 | - | CASSPGQRPYEQYF | TGTGCCAGCAGTCCGGGACAGCGTCCCTACGAGCAGTACTTC
- | TRBJ2-5 | TRBV6-1 | 14 | - | CASSEDNRQETQYF | TGTGCCAGCAGTGAAGACAACCGCCAAGAGACCCAGTACTTC
- | TRBJ1-3 | TRBV10-3 | 15 | - | CAISPDLGSGNTIYF | TGTGCCATCAGCCCGGACTTGGGCTCTGGAAACACCATATATTTT
- | TRBJ2-7 | TRBV2 | 13 | once | CASTEVGSYEQYF | TGTGCCAGCACCGAGGTTGGGTCCTACGAGCAGTACTTC
- | TRBJ1-1 | TRBV6-4 | 13 | many | CASSERGNTEAFF | TGTGCCAGCAGTGAAAGGGGGAACACTGAAGCTTTCTTT
- | TRBJ1-2 | TRBV9 | 15 | - | CASSVATQGSYGYTF | TGTGCCAGCAGCGTAGCTACACAGGGATCCTATGGCTACACCTTC
TRBD1 | TRBJ1-6 | TRBV5-5 | 15 | - | CASSQTGVYNSPLHF | TGTGCCAGCAGCCAAACAGGGGTCTATAATTCACCCCTCCACTTT
TRBD1 | TRBJ2-7 | TRBV30 | 15 | - | CAWDRGTGRGYEQYF | TGTGCCTGGGACCGCGGGACAGGGCGGGGGTACGAGCAGTACTTC
- | TRBJ2-7 | TRBV5-8 | 14 | - | CASSQGVHHYEQYF | TGTGCCAGCAGCCAAGGGGTACACCACTACGAGCAGTACTTC
TRBD1 | TRBJ2-7 | TRBV19 | 13 | - | CASSTGQGREQYF | TGTGCCAGTAGTACCGGACAGGGAAGGGAGCAGTACTTC
- | TRBJ2-7 | TRBV9 | 13 | - | CASSSPDSYEQYF | TGTGCCAGCAGTTCTCCGGACAGCTACGAGCAGTACTTC
TRBD1 | TRBJ1-1 | TRBV5-6 | 14 | - | CASSPVDRGPEAFF | TGTGCCAGCAGCCCCGTTGACAGGGGGCCTGAAGCTTTCTTT
TRBD2 | TRBJ2-7 | TRBV9 | 15 | - | CASSAGTSGTYEQYF | TGTGCCAGCAGCGCCGGGACTAGCGGGACCTACGAGCAGTACTTC
- | TRBJ2-5 | TRBV5-4 | 16 | - | CASSLPQGGSQETQYF | TGTGCCAGCAGCCTTCCTCAGGGTGGGTCCCAAGAGACCCAGTACTTC
TRBD1 | TRBJ1-6 | TRBV19 | 16 | - | CASSILSGGQNSPLHF | TGTGCCAGTAGTATTCTCTCAGGGGGTCAGAATTCACCCCTCCACTTT
TRBD2 | TRBJ2-5 | TRBV9 | 15 | - | CASSVLSGGGETQYF | TGTGCCAGCAGCGTTCTAAGCGGGGGAGGGGAGACCCAGTACTTC
- | TRBJ1-6 | TRBV5-1 | 19 | - | CASSYSLGTGTRDNSPLHF | TGCGCCAGCAGCTACTCGCTAGGGACCGGGACACGGGATAATTCACCCCTCCACTTT
- | TRBJ2-3 | TRBV5-1 | 14 | - | CASGFRVGSDTQYF | TGCGCCAGCGGCTTCCGGGTTGGGTCAGATACGCAGTATTTT
- | TRBJ2-3 | TRBV4-2 | 16 | - | CASSQGSGVGTDTQYF | TGTGCCAGCAGCCAAGGTAGCGGAGTCGGGACAGATACGCAGTATTTT
TRBD2 | TRBJ2-1 | TRBV19 | 17 | - | CASSTTLGAGGRNEQFF | TGTGCCAGTAGTACGACGCTGGGGGCGGGGGGGAGGAATGAGCAGTTCTTC
TRBD1 | TRBJ1-4 | TRBV4-2 | 15 | - | CASSLGTGNNEKLFF | TGTGCCAGCAGCCTCGGGACAGGCAATAATGAAAAACTGTTTTTT
TRBD1 | TRBJ1-1 | TRBV5-4 | 14 | - | CASSLVQGVAEAFF | TGTGCCAGCAGCTTGGTACAGGGGGTGGCTGAAGCTTTCTTT
TRBD2 | TRBJ2-3 | TRBV7-2 | 16 | - | CASRLAGASSTDTQYF | TGTGCCAGTAGACTAGCGGGGGCTTCTAGCACAGATACGCAGTATTTT
TRBD2 | TRBJ2-2 | TRBV18 | 17 | - | CASSSSKAGELSGELFF | TGTGCCAGCTCATCGTCAAAAGCGGGAGAGTTATCCGGGGAGCTGTTTTTT
- | TRBJ2-3 | TRBV19 | 15 | - | CATKNAGVDTDTQYF | TGTGCCACCAAAAACGCAGGGGTTGACACAGATACGCAGTATTTT
TRBD2 | TRBJ2-1 | TRBV30 | 13 | - | CAWIGGRGNEQFF | TGTGCCTGGATTGGCGGGAGGGGGAATGAGCAGTTCTTC
TRBD1 | TRBJ1-2 | TRBV10-3 | 12 | few | CAIRETGDGYTF | TGTGCCATCAGGGAAACAGGGGATGGCTACACCTTC
- | TRBJ2-1 | TRBV27 | 13 | - | CASSSVRGNEQFF | TGTGCCAGCAGTTCCGTCAGGGGCAATGAGCAGTTCTTC
- | TRBJ1-1 | TRBV6-5 | 15 | few | CASSSRVTGNTEAFF | TGTGCCAGCAGTTCCAGGGTAACTGGGAACACTGAAGCTTTCTTT
- | TRBJ1-2 | TRBV19 | 16 | - | CASSIPVTAPNYGYTF | TGTGCCAGTAGTATCCCGGTGACAGCCCCAAACTATGGCTACACCTTC
- | TRBJ2-1 | TRBV14 | 13 | - | CASSQVPQSEQFF | TGTGCCAGCAGCCAAGTCCCCCAGTCGGAGCAGTTCTTC
TRBD1 | TRBJ1-3 | TRBV25-1 | 15 | - | CASSESTGFGNTIYF | TGTGCCAGCAGTGAGTCGACAGGGTTCGGAAACACCATATATTTT
TRBD1 | TRBJ1-1 | TRBV6-4 | 16 | - | CASSRTGGAGNTEAFF | TGTGCCAGCAGCAGGACAGGGGGCGCTGGGAACACTGAAGCTTTCTTT
TRBD2 | TRBJ2-3 | TRBV7-2 | 16 | - | CASSPRTSGATDTQYF | TGTGCCAGCAGCCCCCGGACTAGCGGGGCCACAGATACGCAGTATTTT
TRBD1 | TRBJ1-1 | TRBV5-6 | 13 | - | CASSWTGGTEAFF | TGTGCCAGCAGCTGGACAGGGGGCACTGAAGCTTTCTTT
- | TRBJ1-5 | TRBV5-6 | 15 | - | CASSFGAGYPQPQHF | TGTGCCAGCAGCTTTGGGGCAGGGTATCCTCAGCCCCAGCATTTT